These 23 T cell receptor beta chains were all obtained from the same sample, sequenced in a study of glioma-infiltrating T cells. Using RNA template, CDR3s of TCR alpha and beta were amplified with iRepertoire arm-PCR. TCRdb analysed the multiplex PCR reads with MiXCR anew, one entry per CDR3 protein. This table holds about 210,000 distinct CDR3 sequences, more than 25% found once. What was sequenced was glioma tissue, nonneoplastic brain tissue, or PBMCs (not recorded which). These receptors were taken from a human donor with low-grade glioma or glioblastoma, undergoing nonglioma brain surgery, or in good health (not recorded which).

The CDR3 spells CASSDIIRGTTNEKLFF. The DNA of the CDR3 is TGTGCCAGTAGTGATATCATCCGGGGAACAACTAATGAAAAACTGTTTTTT. The chain couples TRBV19 to TRBJ1-4; D ambiguous. V lost 5 bases, J lost 0 bases, and 16 bases lay in between. The CDR3 loop spans 17 amino acids. From germline, CDR1 is LNHDA and CDR2 SQIVND (reference sequence).

This clonotype came up a few times. The chain links TRBV4-1 to TRBJ2-7; 13 bases line up with TRBD2. With 3 bases clipped from V and 2 bases from J, the junction kept 4 bases outside the gene matches. Looked up from germline, CDR1 is MGHRA and CDR2 is YSYEKL. There are 16 residues in the CDR3. CDR3 coding DNA: TGCGCCAGCAGCCAGGGACTAGCGGGACCGACCTACGAGCAGTACTTC. Translated, it gives CASSQGLAGPTYEQYF.

On this clonotype: A much larger clone differs from this one at a single base, so this may be a read error. The chain combines TRBV20-1 with TRBJ2-7, with D uncertain. The V gene's germline CDR1 is DFQATT and CDR2 SNEGSKA (reference sequence). Trimming removed 3 bases from V and 2 bases from J, with 14 bases in between. CDR3 length: 14 residues. CDR3 amino acids: CSARPRRRAYEQYF. In DNA, the CDR3 is TGCAGTGCTAGGCCCCGGAGAAGGGCCTACGAGCAGTACTTC.

Concerning this clonotype: Just one base apart from a much larger clone, this may be a read error. The V call is TRBV7-2, the J call TRBJ1-2; no definite D call. The CDR3 covers 13 residues. Germline loops: CDR1 SGHTA, CDR2 FQGNSA. The CDR3 DNA sequence: TGTGCCAGCAGCCCGGGAATTTCGTATGGCCACACCTTC. It encodes CASSPGISYGHTF.

As to this clonotype: No conserved phenylalanine or tryptophan ends this CDR3, so it is likely a read error. The rearrangement links TRBV6-2 or TRBV6-3 to TRBJ2-1; D may correspond to TRBD1 or TRBD2 (5 bases each). Germline CDR1 reads MNHEY; CDR2 reads SVGEGT. The length of the CDR3 is 14 residues. CDR3 coding DNA: TGTGCCAGCTTCGAGGGGACGGCCTACAATGATCAGTTCCTC. Translating it yields CASFEGTAYNDQFL.

This chain links TRBV6-2 or TRBV6-3 with TRBJ1-1; 7 nucleotides agree with TRBD1. The V gene's germline CDR1 is MNHEY and CDR2 SVGEGT. CDR3 length: 14 residues. CDR3 loop: CGRLAQGGRTEAFF. CDR3 DNA: TGTGGCAGATTGGCCCAGGGGGGAAGGACTGAAGCTTTCTTT.

Note on this clonotype: A much larger clone differs from this one at a single base, so this may be a read error. The chain employs TRBV11-1 and TRBJ2-7; D gene unclear. This CDR3 contains 15 residues. CDR1 SGHAT and CDR2 FQDESV come from the germline V gene (reference sequence). The V gene lost 2 bases and the J gene lost 10 bases, with 21 bases spanning the gap. As DNA, the CDR3 is TGTGCCAGCAGCTTACTCCAACCAGGTGGGGAAGATCAGTACTTC. Protein sequence: CASSLLQPGGEDQYF.

There are a few counts of this clonotype. CDR3 amino acids: CASSQDLGTSGYEQYF. The CDR3 nucleotides are TGCGCCAGCAGCCAAGATCTAGGGACTAGCGGATACGAGCAGTACTTC. The rearrangement uses TRBV4-3 and TRBJ2-7; TRBD2 matches 11 bases. V shed 0 bases, J shed 4 bases, and the junction held 5 bases outside the gene matches. The CDR3 runs 16 residues. Per the germline V gene, CDR1 is LGHNA and CDR2 is YSLEER.

This clonotype occurred many times. The chain links TRBV20-1 to TRBJ1-3, with D maybe TRBD1 (6 bases). This CDR3 spans 16 amino acids. Looked up from germline, CDR1 is DFQATT and CDR2 is SNEGSKA (reference sequence). Trimming removed 5 bases at V and 0 bases at J, with 17 bases between. CDR3 loop: CSALPATGPSGNTIYF. The CDR3 coding sequence is TGCAGTGCTCTACCCGCCACAGGGCCCTCTGGAAACACCATATATTTT.

This clonotype was recorded at least ten times. The genes are TRBV4-1 and TRBJ1-6; D is unresolved. V was pared by 4 bases and J by 6 bases, with 13 bases between. This CDR3 is built from 15 residues. Germline V gives CDR1 MGHRA, CDR2 YSYEKL. The CDR3 loop is CASSPRVEINSPLHF. In DNA, the CDR3 is TGCGCCAGCAGCCCACGGGTGGAGATTAATTCACCCCTCCACTTT.

As regards this clonotype: Possible read error: a much larger clone is one base away. This chain connects TRBV20-1 to TRBJ2-6; D call uncertain. Germline loops: CDR1 DFQATT, CDR2 SNEGSKA (reference sequence). V lost 4 bases and J lost 0, with 4 bases in between. The CDR3 contains 13 residues. The CDR3 spells CSANSSGANVLTF. The DNA for the CDR3 is TGCAGTGCTAACAGCTCTGGGGCCAACGTCCTGACTTTC.

This clonotype was seen repeatedly, ten times or more. The chain recombines TRBV27 with TRBJ1-2, with D tentatively TRBD1 (6 bases). This CDR3 contains 15 residues. Per the germline V gene, CDR1 is MNHEY and CDR2 is SMNVEV (reference sequence). The V gene lost 5 bases and the J gene lost 4 bases, with 17 bases spanning the gap. DNA for the CDR3: TGTGCCAGCAGTCCGTCATGGACAGTTGCCTATGGCTACACCTTC. Translation gives CASSPSWTVAYGYTF.

In its sample, this clonotype ranks as large. The rearrangement joins TRBV7-2 to TRBJ1-1; D call uncertain. There are 13 residues in the CDR3. Per the germline V gene, CDR1 is SGHTA and CDR2 is FQGNSA. Trimming stripped 1 base from V and 5 bases from J, with 8 bases between. CDR3 bases: TGTGCCAGCAGCTTAGACAGAGGTACTGAAGCTTTCTTT. Translating gives CASSLDRGTEAFF.

This clonotype showed up many times. The chain carries TRBV2 and TRBJ1-2, with 10 bases fitting TRBD1. The V segment lost 7 bases and the J segment 8 bases; nucleotides outside the gene matches: 4. CDR1 SNHLY and CDR2 FYNNEI come from the germline V gene. This CDR3 has 12 amino acids. CDR3 sequence: CASKRDRGGYTF. In DNA form, the CDR3 reads TGTGCCAGCAAACGGGACAGGGGAGGCTACACCTTC.

In this sample, this clonotype turned up many times. J is TRBJ2-3 and V is TRBV6-1; possible D gene TRBD1, 6 bases. The V end lost 9 bases, the J end lost 0 bases, and 16 bases lay between the germline ends. This CDR3 spans 15 amino acids. The germline V gene has CDR1 MNHNS and CDR2 SASEGT. The CDR3 is CASRFRGPSTDTQYF. The CDR3 DNA reads as TGTGCCAGTCGTTTCAGGGGCCCGAGCACAGATACGCAGTATTTT.

This clonotype was recorded many times. The V gene is TRBV7-2, the J gene TRBJ2-5, with TRBD2 identical over 8 bases. The CDR3 consists of 15 residues. V shed 7 bases and J 1 base; nucleotides not matched to a gene: 8. Germline CDR1 and CDR2: SGHTA and FQGNSA. The CDR3 DNA is TGTGCCAGCACCGTCCTACTAGCGGCCCAAGAGACCCAGTACTTC. Translated, it gives CASTVLLAAQETQYF.

This clonotype was seen at least ten times. The gene calls are TRBV20-1 and TRBJ2-7, with TRBD1 as a possible D gene (6 bases). This CDR3 is built from 15 residues. Per the germline V gene, CDR1 is DFQATT and CDR2 is SNEGSKA (reference sequence). V lost 0 bases, J lost 1 base, and 13 bases lay in between. The CDR3 is CSARDMTGSSYEQYF. CDR3 nucleotides: TGCAGTGCTAGAGATATGACAGGTAGTTCCTACGAGCAGTACTTC.

This clonotype was seen ten or more times. The chain recombines TRBV10-3 with TRBJ1-1; D is undetermined. V was shortened by 3 bases and J by 1 base, with 9 bases between the two germline ends. The length of the CDR3 is 14 residues. CDR1 and CDR2 (germline): ENHRY, SYGVKD. Written as DNA, the CDR3 is TGTGCCATCAGTGAATTGGCAGGGAACACTGAAGCTTTCTTT. It encodes CAISELAGNTEAFF.

This clonotype occurred many times. The rearrangement joins TRBV3-1 to TRBJ2-7; D ambiguous. There are 13 residues in the CDR3. V lost 3 bases and J lost 3, with 9 bases in between. The V gene's germline CDR1 is LGHDT and CDR2 YNNKEL (reference sequence). CDR3 in DNA: TGTGCCAGCAGCCATTCTGCCGGCTACGAGCAGTACTTC. This sequence encodes CASSHSAGYEQYF.

This clonotype was seen repeatedly, ten times or more. V usage is TRBV6-2 or TRBV6-3 and J usage is TRBJ1-5; 7 nucleotides agree with TRBD1. The CDR3 extends over 13 amino acids. CDR1 and CDR2 from the germline V gene are MNHEY and SVGEGT. J lost 3 bases, V lost 7 bases, and 3 bases had no gene match. The CDR3 sequence is CASKQGINQPQHF. The DNA for the CDR3 is TGTGCCAGCAAACAGGGGATCAATCAGCCCCAGCATTTT.

This clonotype was seen a few times. The chain recombines TRBV6-5 with TRBJ1-3; no reliable D call. V gave up 6 bases and J gave up 0 bases, with 12 bases separating them. Germline V gives CDR1 MNHEY, CDR2 SVGAGI. This CDR3 comprises 15 residues. CDR3 DNA sequence: TGTGCCAGCAGCCGACTTCTTAACTCTGGAAACACCATATATTTT. Translation: CASSRLLNSGNTIYF.

In its sample, this clonotype was seen many times. The chain combines TRBV28 with TRBJ1-2, with D uncertain. The CDR3 runs to 14 residues. V lost 6 bases and J 1 base, leaving 12 bases between the germline ends. The germline V gene encodes CDR1 MDHEN and CDR2 SYDVKM. The CDR3 bases are TGTGCCAGCAGACCAAGGGCACTTAACTATGGCTACACCTTC. It codes for CASRPRALNYGYTF.

Points on this clonotype: This may stem from a read error, because a much larger clone lies one nucleotide away. The chain couples TRBV11-2 to TRBJ1-6, with D unclear. Germline-derived CDR1 and CDR2 are SGHAT and FQNNGV. The CDR3 length is 15 residues. Trimming removed 8 bases from V and 7 bases from J, with 18 bases in between. This CDR3 reads CASSPREDGNSPLHF. CDR3 nucleotides: TGTGCCAGCTCCCCACGGGAGGATGGAAATTCACCCCTCCACTTT.